Listed below are T cell receptor beta chains from one sample, sequenced in a study of blood T cell repertoires in COVID-19. TCRdb keeps only in-frame clones here, not all; method: immunoSEQ multiplex PCR. The data show more than 90,000 clones, with around 85% seen just once and under 15% held by the top ten. Material: peripheral blood. These receptors all stem from a human donor in a cohort sampled during active COVID-19. Each CDR3 is given with its conserved first and last residue. D genes are given only for firm matches. Clone size, where shown, is once, few, many, or a class for clones that have expanded.

clone size	V gene	J gene	D gene	CDR3 DNA	CDR3 protein
-	TRBV5-8	TRBJ2-3	-	TGTGCCAGCAGGATAACTTCCGGGGATACGCAGTATTTT	CASRITSGDTQYF
-	TRBV20-1	TRBJ2-6	-	TGCAGTGCTAGTATTTCGGGTTCTGGGGCCAACGTCCTGACTTTC	CSASISGSGANVLTF
-	TRBV30	TRBJ2-7	-	TGTGCCTGGAGTGTAGGGAGGGAGCAGTACTTC	CAWSVGREQYF
-	TRBV2	TRBJ1-1	TRBD1	TGTGCCAGCAGTGCTCCGGACAGGGGGCGGCCTGAAGCTTTCTTT	CASSAPDRGRPEAFF
-	TRBV19	TRBJ2-4	TRBD2	TGTGCCAGTAGCCCGGGACTAGCGGAAAAAATTCAGTACTTC	CASSPGLAEKIQYF
-	TRBV5-1	TRBJ1-3	TRBD1	TGCGCCAGCGGGACAGGCGCCAGCTCTGGAAACACCATATATTTT	CASGTGASSGNTIYF
-	TRBV15	TRBJ1-4	-	TGTGCCACCAGCCTCCCCAGGGTTGAGACGGAAAAACTGTTTTTT	CATSLPRVETEKLFF
-	TRBV4-3	TRBJ1-2	-	TGCGCCAGCAGCCCCCAAACAGTGAACTATGGCTACACCTTC	CASSPQTVNYGYTF
-	TRBV5-6	TRBJ2-5	TRBD2	TGTGCCAGCAGCTTGGTGGGGGGAGGGCCTGCAGAGACCCAGTACTTC	CASSLVGGGPAETQYF
-	TRBV7-2	TRBJ2-6	-	TGTGCCAGCAGCCAAAATACAGGGACTGGGGCCAACGTCCTGACTTTC	CASSQNTGTGANVLTF
-	TRBV27	TRBJ2-3	TRBD1	TGTGCCAGCGGCCGAATATTCGACAGGGGAGAATCGGATACGCAGTATTTT	CASGRIFDRGESDTQYF
-	TRBV7-9	TRBJ1-5	-	TGTGCCAGCAGCTTAGCCCGGGGTCTGGGCAGCAATCAGCCCCAGCATTTT	CASSLARGLGSNQPQHF
-	TRBV6-6	TRBJ1-2	-	TGTGCCAGCAGTCCCAGGGGAAGTAAGGGCTATGGCTACACCTTC	CASSPRGSKGYGYTF
-	TRBV2	TRBJ1-1	-	TGTGCCAGCAGTGCTCCGAACACTGAAGCTTTCTTT	CASSAPNTEAFF
-	TRBV28	TRBJ1-2	-	TGTGCCAGCAGCTTAGGAGCTTTTTGGGGCTACACCTTC	CASSLGAFWGYTF
-	TRBV10-3	TRBJ1-6	-	TGTGCCATCAGTGAGGAAGGCCAGGGGAATTCACCCCTCCACTTT	CAISEEGQGNSPLHF
-	TRBV6-5	TRBJ2-7	TRBD2	TGTGCCAGCACTCGACTAGCAGGCTACGAGCAGTACTTC	CASTRLAGYEQYF
-	TRBV29-1	TRBJ2-6	-	TGCAGCGTTGAGCAGTTCTCTGGGGCCAACGTCCTGACTTTC	CSVEQFSGANVLTF
-	TRBV5-1	TRBJ1-1	TRBD1	TGCGCCAGCAGCCTAAGACAGGGGTCAGGTTCTGAAGCTTTCTTT	CASSLRQGSGSEAFF
few	TRBV5-4	TRBJ2-2	TRBD1	TGTGCCAGCAGCGGTGACAGGGGGAGAACCGGGGAGCTGTTTTTT	CASSGDRGRTGELFF
-	TRBV28	TRBJ2-7	TRBD1	TGTGCCAGCAGTGACGGACAGGGTAGTCTGGGGCAGTACTTC	CASSDGQGSLGQYF
-	TRBV5-5	TRBJ2-5	-	TGTGCCAGCAGCTTTGCCCTCACTAGCCCACAAGAGACCCAGTACTTC	CASSFALTSPQETQYF
-	TRBV7-2	TRBJ1-1	-	TGTGCCAGCAGCTCATCAGGGGCTCTGGGTGAAGCTTTCTTT	CASSSSGALGEAFF
-	TRBV7-9	TRBJ1-1	TRBD1	TGTGCCAGCAGCGTCGGACAGGGCGCCATGAACACTGAAGCTTTCTTT	CASSVGQGAMNTEAFF
once	TRBV7-9	TRBJ2-5	TRBD1	TGTGCCAGCTCGGACAGGGGCCCTAGAGAGACCCAGTACTTC	CASSDRGPRETQYF
once	TRBV30	TRBJ2-3	TRBD2	TGTGCCTGGGATGGACTAGCGGGAGTCTCTAGCACAGATACGCAGTATTTT	CAWDGLAGVSSTDTQYF
-	TRBV9	TRBJ2-1	-	TGTGCCAGCAGCGTACCGGGCTACAATGAGCAGTTCTTC	CASSVPGYNEQFF
-	TRBV11-2	TRBJ2-7	-	TGTGCCAGCAGCTGGGGAGTGGGCTCCTACGAGCAGTACTTC	CASSWGVGSYEQYF
-	TRBV27	TRBJ1-3	TRBD1	TGTGCCAGCGGGGGGACAGGGCGTAACACCATATATTTT	CASGGTGRNTIYF
-	TRBV3-1/TRBV3-2	TRBJ1-1	-	TGTGCCAGCAGCCAAATAACTAGGAACACTGAAGCTTTCTTT	CASSQITRNTEAFF
-	TRBV7-3	TRBJ1-6	TRBD1	TGTGCCAGCAGTGTGACAGGGACTAATTCACCCCTCCACTTT	CASSVTGTNSPLHF
-	TRBV5-1	TRBJ1-2	TRBD1	TGCGCCAGCAGCTTGGGACAGGGGCGCAACTATGGCTACACCTTC	CASSLGQGRNYGYTF
few	TRBV6-2/TRBV6-3	TRBJ2-7	TRBD2	TGTGCCAGCAGTGCTCTAGCGGGAGACGAGCAGTACTTC	CASSALAGDEQYF
-	TRBV7-6	TRBJ2-2	-	TGTGCCAGCAGCTCACCGCGGTGGGGGCTGGACACCGGGGAGCTGTTTTTT	CASSSPRWGLDTGELFF
-	TRBV3-1/TRBV3-2	TRBJ1-6	-	TGTGCCAGCAGCCAAGATTCTCCGACTTATAATTCACCCCTCCACTTT	CASSQDSPTYNSPLHF
-	TRBV6-2/TRBV6-3	TRBJ2-5	TRBD2	TGTGCCAGCAGTCATGGACTAGCGGGGTTACAAGAGACCCAGTACTTC	CASSHGLAGLQETQYF
-	TRBV6-2/TRBV6-3	TRBJ2-5	TRBD2	TGTGCCAGCAGTTACCCCTTCCCCTATGTCCGCACTAGCGTAGAGACCCAGTACTTC	CASSYPFPYVRTSVETQYF
-	TRBV4-3	TRBJ1-4	TRBD1	TGCGCCAGCAGCCAAGATTGGCAGGGGGTAGGAGCTAATGAAAAACTGTTTTTT	CASSQDWQGVGANEKLFF
-	TRBV5-6	TRBJ2-3	TRBD2	TGTGCCAGCAAAAATACCGGGGGGTCGACGCAGTATTTT	CASKNTGGSTQYF
-	TRBV5-1	TRBJ2-3	TRBD2	TGCGCCAGCAGCTGGGGACTAGCGGTTTCTAGCACAGATACGCAGTATTTT	CASSWGLAVSSTDTQYF
-	TRBV7-8	TRBJ2-3	-	TGTGCCAGCAGCCGCGGGACTCGAGATACGCAGTATTTT	CASSRGTRDTQYF
-	TRBV19	TRBJ1-1	-	TGTGCCAGTAGTATAGCCAGGGACACTGAAGCTTTCTTT	CASSIARDTEAFF
-	TRBV7-9	TRBJ1-4	TRBD1	TGTGCCAGCAGCCCACTCGGACAGGTTGCTAATGAAAAACTGTTTTTT	CASSPLGQVANEKLFF
-	TRBV29-1	TRBJ1-2	-	TGCAGCGGCCAGCTGAGTCCGGGTGGCTACACCTTC	CSGQLSPGGYTF
-	TRBV2	TRBJ1-2	-	TGTGCCAGCAGTTCGGGGGTCTATGGCTACACCTTC	CASSSGVYGYTF
-	TRBV5-1	TRBJ2-5	-	TGCGCCAGCAGCCAGTACCAAGAGACCCAGTACTTC	CASSQYQETQYF
-	TRBV29-1	TRBJ2-7	TRBD2	TGCAGCGTGTCGCGGGGGAGGGACGAGCAGTACTTC	CSVSRGRDEQYF
-	TRBV7-9	TRBJ2-7	-	TGTGCCAGCAGCCGAACAGGGAGTGCCGACTACGAGCAGTACTTC	CASSRTGSADYEQYF
-	TRBV3-1/TRBV3-2	TRBJ2-7	TRBD2	TGTGCCAGCAGCCAAGATAGTGGTTGGCGGGAGGGCCGTCGGGAGCAGTACTTC	CASSQDSGWREGRREQYF
-	TRBV2	TRBJ1-5	-	TGTGCCAGCGTGGGAGGGACGCAAGATCAGCCCCAGCATTTT	CASVGGTQDQPQHF
-	TRBV6-2/TRBV6-3	TRBJ1-5	-	TGTGCCAGCAGTGGGACTGCGGGCAGCAATCAGCCCCAGCATTTT	CASSGTAGSNQPQHF
-	TRBV28	TRBJ1-6	TRBD1	TGTGCCAGCAGGGCGTCCGGGACAGGGGATTTTGCACCCCTCCACTTT	CASRASGTGDFAPLHF
-	TRBV6-5	TRBJ1-2	TRBD1	TGTGCCAGCCGTAGACAGGGGGCGAACTATGGCTACACCTTC	CASRRQGANYGYTF
-	TRBV2	TRBJ1-1	TRBD1	TGTGCCAGCAGTGTAGGCAGGGGGCAAGCTTTCTTT	CASSVGRGQAFF
-	TRBV5-1	TRBJ1-1	-	TGCGCCAGCAGCTTGCAGGGGCTGGGTACTGAAGCTTTCTTT	CASSLQGLGTEAFF